The table lists the clone carrying this T cell receptor (beta chain) with a few counts. As yet, its antigen is unknown. Healthy Caucasian individuals from Russia aged 6 to 90 were enrolled as donors. The sample originates from a study of blood T cells in healthy people across ages. General study findings and limits: Changes in expanded clonotypes were possibly confounded, as the CMV status of donors was unknown.

A J-beta primer mix and a sample-barcoded 5' primer were used in a second PCR of about 7 to 12 cycles. TCRdb re-called the 5' RACE reads through MiXCR, storing one row per CDR3 protein. The table has roughly 1,300,000 distinct CDR3 sequences, approximately 60% seen once. V shed 5 bases and J shed 6 bases, with 11 bases lying between them. This CDR3 has 12 amino acids. Germline V lookup: CDR1 SEHNR, CDR2 FQNEAQ (reference sequence). The source is a man younger than 35 in good health. The sequenced sample was blood. This rearrangement joins TRBV7-9 to TRBJ2-7; the D is unclear. The CDR3: CASSRQAAEQYF. The DNA for the CDR3 is TGTGCCAGCAGCCGCCAAGCTGCCGAGCAGTACTTC.